The 6 T cell receptor beta chains given below trace back to one sample, sequenced in a study of T-cell reconstitution after alpha-beta-depleted transplantation in children. As it was prepared, the TCRbeta library received unique molecular identifiers. One entry per CDR3 protein results from TCRdb running MiXCR on the PCR reads. The data hold hundreds of thousands of distinct CDR3 sequences, with roughly 24% observed a single time. The material was PBMCs, obtained before TCRalphabeta/CD19-depleted stem cell transplant. Receptor source: a girl aged 2-10 years with Fanconi anemia, due to receive a stem cell transplant.

This clonotype was counted ten times or more. The CDR3 DNA is TGCAGTGCTAGCTCCGACAGGGCCTACGAGCAGTACTTC. Amino acids: CSASSDRAYEQYF. The rearrangement links TRBV20-1 to TRBJ2-7, with TRBD1 matching 7 bases. Germline values: CDR1 DFQATT, CDR2 SNEGSKA (reference sequence). The CDR3 consists of 13 residues. J gave up 2 bases and V 3 bases, and 4 bases lay outside the gene matches.

This clonotype appeared many times. The V and J genes are TRBV20-1 and TRBJ2-7; 11 bases map to TRBD2. V lost 6 bases to trimming and J lost 0 bases; unmatched junction nucleotides: 7. Germline V gives CDR1 DFQATT, CDR2 SNEGSKA (reference sequence). This CDR3 is 15 amino acids long. In DNA, the CDR3 is TGCAGTGCCCGGACTAGCGGGCAAATCTCCTACGAGCAGTACTTC. It yields the protein CSARTSGQISYEQYF.

The chain uses TRBV9 and TRBJ2-3, with 11 bases aligning to TRBD2. The CDR3 covers 15 residues. The junction had 2 bases not matched to a gene; V was cut back by 0 bases and J by 5 bases. Germline CDR1 is SGDLS and CDR2 is YYNGEE. CDR3 sequence: CASSVGGTSGDTQYF. CDR3 DNA sequence: TGTGCCAGCAGCGTAGGTGGGACTAGCGGAGATACGCAGTATTTT.

V and J are TRBV20-1 and TRBJ1-5; D gene uncertain. This CDR3 has 12 residues. CDR1 and CDR2 from the germline V gene are DFQATT and SNEGSKA (reference sequence). The V gene lost 4 bases and the J gene lost 12 bases, with 16 bases spanning the gap. CDR3 in amino acids: CSATIVSPRQHF. The CDR3 DNA reads as TGCAGTGCTACCATAGTCTCCCCGCGCCAGCATTTT.

This clonotype was detected many times. One end of the junction fails to match germline, which may point to a read error. The rearrangement joins TRBV12-3 or TRBV12-4 to TRBJ2-5; D uncertain. The CDR3 contains 14 residues. As DNA, the CDR3 is TGTGCCACCAGTTTTGGCTGGGTTCAAGAGACCCAGTACTTC. It translates to CATSFGWVQETQYF.

This clonotype has a handful of counts. The rearrangement links TRBV28 to TRBJ2-2; 7 nucleotides agree with TRBD2. The germline gives CDR1 MDHEN, CDR2 SYDVKM. V was pared by 2 bases and J by 7 bases, with 4 bases of the junction left unmatched. The CDR3 loop spans 14 amino acids. CDR3 protein: CASSLGLADGELFF. For the CDR3, the DNA is TGTGCCAGCAGTTTAGGGCTAGCGGACGGGGAGCTGTTTTTT.